The entry below describes one T cell receptor beta chain. Its matching antigen is unknown. The CDR3 loop spans 11 amino acids. Germline CDR1 and CDR2: MDHEN and SYDVKM. The germline V and J ends were trimmed by 5 bases and 12 bases, with 14 bases remaining between them. A single record per CDR3 protein comes from TCRdb applying MiXCR to the 5' RACE reads. The table shows 700,000 or so distinct CDR3 sequences, with 8.6% occurring only once. This specimen comes from a study of identical twins. Regarding the study as a whole: There was an excess of low generation probability in the out-of-frame alpha sequences that twins shared.

This sample also belongs to another study, concerning yellow fever vaccine responses in identical twins.

This chain uses TRBV28 with TRBJ2-7; D is perhaps TRBD1 (6 bases). The sample taken for sequencing was PBMCs. This clonotype was obtained from a woman under 30 in good health. CDR3 region: CASSLTGYLYF. The CDR3 region has the DNA TGTGCCAGCAGTCTCACAGGGTATCTGTACTTC.